These 12 T cell receptor beta chains originate from one sample sequenced in a study of CD4 T cells in relation to SARS-CoV-2 and coronaviruses. The assay was immunoSEQ multiplex PCR, and TCRdb's table has in-frame clones only and misses some. The sample lists approximately 20,000 clones, approximately 68% occurring once. Their specific antigens are unknown. CD4+ T cells from unexposed donors were obtained before the COVID-19 pandemic (2011-2018). After less than 11 days of culture, CD4+ T cells were isolated. Source material: CD4+ T cells from PBMCs, cultured in vitro. The source is a human donor in good health.

This sequence joins TRBV30 and TRBJ2-3; D might be TRBD2 (6 bases). Per germline, CDR1 GTSNPN and CDR2 SVGIG (reference sequence). CDR3 length equals 13 residues. Trimming pared 5 bases from V and 1 base from J, leaving 10 bases between. CDR3 protein: CAWGGWGTDTQYF. CDR3 sequence (DNA): TGTGCCTGGGGAGGGTGGGGCACAGATACGCAGTATTTT. The variable domain in full, with the rest retrieved from reference TRBV30 and TRBJ2-3, is SQTIHQWPATLVQPVGSPLSLECTVEGTSNPNLYWYRQAAGRGLQLLFYSVGIGQISSEVPQNLSASRPQDRQFILSSKKLLLSDSGFYLCAWGGWGTDTQYFGPGTRLTVL.

In its sample, this clone was seen once. This chain uses TRBV7-2 with TRBJ1-1; no firm D call. Germline values: CDR1 SGHTA, CDR2 FQGNSA. Trimming took off 5 bases at V and 5 bases at J, with 12 bases between the two ends. The CDR3 runs to 13 residues. The CDR3 sequence is CASSLGWGTEAFF. In DNA, the CDR3 is TGTGCCAGCAGCCTCGGGTGGGGAACTGAAGCTTTCTTT.

The rearrangement joins TRBV6-5 to TRBJ1-5; D is uncertain. V gave up 0 bases and J gave up 6 bases, with 6 bases separating them. The CDR3 covers 13 residues. From germline, CDR1 is MNHEY and CDR2 SVGAGI. CDR3 sequence reads: CASSYSVGQPQHF. The CDR3 DNA follows: TGTGCCAGCAGTTACTCCGTCGGTCAGCCCCAGCATTTT.

Written as DNA, the CDR3 is TGTGCCAGCAGCTTGGTCCAGGGCGCTTTCTACAATGAGCAGTTCTTC. The encoded protein is CASSLVQGAFYNEQFF. The chain uses TRBV5-4 and TRBJ2-1; D is possibly TRBD1 (5 bases). CDR1 SGHNT and CDR2 YYREEE come from the germline V gene (reference sequence). The CDR3 has 16 amino acids. Trimming removed 0 bases from V and 3 bases from J, with 13 bases in between.

This clone was seen a handful of times. This chain links TRBV9 with TRBJ1-6; the D gene is possibly TRBD1 (6 bases). The ends were cut back, 0 bases at V and 7 bases at J, with 11 bases in the middle. Per germline, CDR1 SGDLS and CDR2 YYNGEE. CDR3 size: 15 residues. The CDR3 sequence is CASSVGAGVNSPLHF. DNA for the CDR3: TGTGCCAGCAGCGTAGGGGCAGGGGTAAATTCACCCCTCCACTTT.

The rearrangement links TRBV19 to TRBJ1-2; no clear D. The V gene's germline CDR1 is LNHDA and CDR2 SQIVND (reference sequence). The CDR3 covers 13 residues. Trimming took 5 bases from V and 7 from J, leaving 14 bases between them. The chain's CDR3 is CASSSGIMGGYTF. CDR3 nucleotide sequence: TGTGCCAGTAGTTCGGGGATTATGGGTGGCTACACCTTC.

This chain uses TRBV18 with TRBJ1-4, with D unclear. The ends were cut back, 6 bases at V and 7 bases at J, with 21 bases in the middle. Germline CDR1 and CDR2: KGHSH and LQKENI. The CDR3 extends over 16 amino acids. This CDR3 is CASSPGQNVGIEKLFF. CDR3 bases: TGTGCCAGCTCCCCGGGTCAGAATGTCGGGATTGAAAAACTGTTTTTT.

The genes are TRBV5-1 and TRBJ2-7, with D hard to call. This CDR3 comprises 13 residues. V lost 6 bases and J 0 bases, leaving 10 bases between the germline ends. Germline CDR1 SGHRS, CDR2 YFSETQ. In nucleotides, the CDR3 is TGCGCCAGCAAGATCGCAGACTCCTACGAGCAGTACTTC. Translation: CASKIADSYEQYF.

This clone was detected only a few times. The V call is TRBV19, the J call TRBJ2-2; 15 bases fit TRBD2. CDR1 and CDR2 from the germline V gene are LNHDA and SQIVND (reference sequence). Trimming at V came to 4 bases and at J to 6 bases, leaving 3 bases not matched to a gene. There are 16 residues in the CDR3. The chain's CDR3 is CASSNGLAGGAGELFF. CDR3 DNA: TGTGCCAGTAGTAACGGACTAGCGGGGGGGGCCGGGGAGCTGTTTTTT.

The rearrangement links TRBV3-1 (or the pseudogene TRBV3-2) to TRBJ2-5; possibly TRBD2 for D (6 bases). This CDR3 comprises 13 residues. The germline V gene has CDR1 LGHDT and CDR2 YNNKEL (reference sequence). V dropped 6 bases and J dropped 5 bases, with 13 bases sitting between them. This chain's CDR3 is CASSLREVETQYF. In nucleotides, the CDR3 is TGTGCCAGCAGTCTCAGGGAGGTGGAGACCCAGTACTTC.

The CDR3 DNA follows: TGTGCCAGCAGCCGCCTAGGACTAGCGGATTACACAGATACGCAGTATTTT. It is translated as CASSRLGLADYTDTQYF. The V gene is TRBV7-3, the J gene TRBJ2-3; 10 nucleotides agree with TRBD2. Trimming took 5 bases from V and 2 from J; bases not matched to a gene: 10. The CDR3 has 17 amino acids. Germline values: CDR1 SGHTA, CDR2 FQGTGA.

This clone has just a few counts. CDR3 protein: CASSLGGTADNSPLHF. For the CDR3, the DNA is TGTGCCAGCTCACTTGGGGGGACGGCAGATAATTCACCCCTCCACTTT. V and J are TRBV18 and TRBJ1-6, with D possibly being TRBD1 (5 bases). Trimming removed 4 bases at V and 5 bases at J, with 15 bases between. Germline lookup yields CDR1 KGHSH and CDR2 LQKENI. CDR3 length: 16 residues. Filled out from reference TRBV18 and TRBJ1-6, the complete variable domain reads NAGVMQNPRHLVRRRGQEARLRCSPMKGHSHVYWYRQLPEEGLKFMVYLQKENIIDESGMPKERFSAEFPKEGPSILRIQQVVRGDSAAYFCASSLGGTADNSPLHFGNGTRLTVT.